This T cell receptor (beta chain) was documented in a study of technical replicates of blood from four donors. Sequenced by immunoSEQ multiplex PCR; TCRdb stores in-frame clones only, minus some. The sample lists some 57,000 clones, around 92% occurring once. The V end was cut by 4 bases, the J end by 3 bases, with 15 bases between. Germline CDR1 is GTSNPN and CDR2 is SVGIG (reference sequence). This CDR3 has 14 amino acids. The sequencing sample was made of PBMCs. J is TRBJ1-2 and V is TRBV30; D unclear. The receptor was isolated from a human donor in good health. Some clones in this sample may be carry-over from other donors' samples. The CDR3 coding sequence is TGTGCCTGGACACCCCCGGGAGGGTACTATGGCTACACCTTC. The encoded protein is CAWTPPGGYYGYTF. The whole variable domain, remainder taken from reference TRBV30 and TRBJ1-2, is SQTIHQWPATLVQPVGSPLSLECTVEGTSNPNLYWYRQAAGRGLQLLFYSVGIGQISSEVPQNLSASRPQDRQFILSSKKLLLSDSGFYLCAWTPPGGYYGYTFGSGTRLTVV.